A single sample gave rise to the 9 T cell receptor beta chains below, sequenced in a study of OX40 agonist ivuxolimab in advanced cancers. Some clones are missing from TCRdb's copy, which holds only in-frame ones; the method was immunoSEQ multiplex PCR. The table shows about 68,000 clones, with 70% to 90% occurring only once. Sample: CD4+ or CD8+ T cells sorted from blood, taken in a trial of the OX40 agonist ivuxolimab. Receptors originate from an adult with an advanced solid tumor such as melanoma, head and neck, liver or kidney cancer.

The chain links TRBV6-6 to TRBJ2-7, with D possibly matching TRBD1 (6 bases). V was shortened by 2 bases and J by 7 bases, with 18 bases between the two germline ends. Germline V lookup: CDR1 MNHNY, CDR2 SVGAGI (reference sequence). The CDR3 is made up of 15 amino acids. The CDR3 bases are TGTGCCAGCAGTTACACAGGGCTAAATCCTCGAGAGCAGTACTTC. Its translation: CASSYTGLNPREQYF.

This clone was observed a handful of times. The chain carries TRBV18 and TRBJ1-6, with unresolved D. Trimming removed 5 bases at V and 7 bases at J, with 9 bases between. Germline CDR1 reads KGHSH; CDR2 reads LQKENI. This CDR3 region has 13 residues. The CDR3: CASSYGSNSPLHF. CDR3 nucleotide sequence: TGTGCCAGCTCATATGGTTCGAATTCACCCCTCCACTTT.

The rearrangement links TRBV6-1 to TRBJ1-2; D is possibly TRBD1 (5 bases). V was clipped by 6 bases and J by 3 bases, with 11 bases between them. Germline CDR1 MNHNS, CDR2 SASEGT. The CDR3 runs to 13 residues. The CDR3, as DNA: TGTGCCAGCAGGGGGACCTCTGACTATGGCTACACCTTC. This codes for CASRGTSDYGYTF.

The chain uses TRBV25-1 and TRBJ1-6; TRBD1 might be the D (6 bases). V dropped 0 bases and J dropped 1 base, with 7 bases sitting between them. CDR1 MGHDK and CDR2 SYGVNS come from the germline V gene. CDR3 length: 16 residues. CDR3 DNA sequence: TGTGCCAGCAGTGAATATAGGGGGTCCTATAATTCACCCCTCCACTTT. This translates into CASSEYRGSYNSPLHF.

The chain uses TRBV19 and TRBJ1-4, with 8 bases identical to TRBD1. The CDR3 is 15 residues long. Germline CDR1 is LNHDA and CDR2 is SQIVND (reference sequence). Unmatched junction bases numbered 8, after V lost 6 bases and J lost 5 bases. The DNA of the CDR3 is TGTGCCAGTAGATTTTCCGGGACAGGCAATGAAAAACTGTTTTTT. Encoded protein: CASRFSGTGNEKLFF.

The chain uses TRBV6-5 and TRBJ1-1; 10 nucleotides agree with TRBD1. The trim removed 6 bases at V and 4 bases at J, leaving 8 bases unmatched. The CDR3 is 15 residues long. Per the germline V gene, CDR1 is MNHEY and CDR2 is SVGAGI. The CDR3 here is CASSSLTGGGTEAFF. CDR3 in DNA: TGTGCCAGCAGCTCCCTGACAGGGGGCGGCACTGAAGCTTTCTTT.

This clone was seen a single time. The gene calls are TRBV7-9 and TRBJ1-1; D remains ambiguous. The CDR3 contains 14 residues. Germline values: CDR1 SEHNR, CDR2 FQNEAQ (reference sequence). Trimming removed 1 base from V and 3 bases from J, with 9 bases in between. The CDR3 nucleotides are TGTGCCAGCAGCTTAGAAGCAACTTACACTGAAGCTTTCTTT. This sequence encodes CASSLEATYTEAFF.

The DNA of the CDR3 is TGTGCCAGCAGCGCACACAGGGACTATGGCTACACCTTC. Its protein product is CASSAHRDYGYTF. The V call is TRBV7-2, the J call TRBJ1-2; D may be TRBD1 (6 bases). The CDR3 covers 13 residues. V lost 5 bases and J lost 3, with 10 bases in between. Looked up from germline, CDR1 is SGHTA and CDR2 is FQGNSA.

CDR3 region: CASSISFQTGGQPQHF. Here the CDR3 DNA reads TGTGCCAGTAGTATTTCATTCCAGACAGGAGGTCAGCCCCAGCATTTT. The chain has TRBV19 and TRBJ1-5, with D possibly TRBD1 on 6 matching bases. The V end lost 3 bases, the J end lost 6 bases, and 18 bases lay between the germline ends. CDR3 length equals 16 residues. Germline values: CDR1 LNHDA, CDR2 SQIVND (reference sequence).